This entry concerns a single TCR beta chain. Antigen specificity is unknown. This sample is drawn from a study of PD-1 blockade in classical Hodgkin lymphoma. Findings of the study overall: Undefined causes, possibly disease activity or prior therapy, underlie the repertoire differences.

Brentuximab vedotin exposure varied among the patients, all of whom had relapsed after autologous stem cell transplantation. Only in-frame clones appear in the TCRdb table, and some are missing; sequencing was by immunoSEQ multiplex PCR. The sample has fewer than 90,000 clones, 75% to 90% seen once. The sequencing here drew on peripheral blood mononuclear cells (PBMCs), taken at baseline. The TCR was taken from a human donor with classical Hodgkin lymphoma.

The CDR3 DNA reads as TGTGCCAGCGGGGTTAGTGCCAGCTCTGGAAACACCATATATTTT. It encodes CASGVSASSGNTIYF. This chain connects TRBV6-5 to TRBJ1-3; D is unclear. V gave up 8 bases and J gave up 0 bases, with 14 bases separating them. Looked up from germline, CDR1 is MNHEY and CDR2 is SVGAGI. This CDR3 has 15 residues.